This T cell receptor beta chain was captured in a study of STAT5B mutations in CD4+ large granular lymphocyte leukemia. The protocol was immunoSEQ multiplex PCR, while the TCRdb copy is restricted to in-frame clones and leaves out a portion. The data contain tens of thousands of clones, around three quarters of them seen just once; the ten biggest clones take up 0.42%. The CDR3 spans 14 residues. The V and J ends lost 6 bases and 3 bases, in that order; junction bases with no gene match: 3. The germline V gene encodes CDR1 WSHSY and CDR2 SAAADI. The TCR sequence derives from a human donor in good health. Sequences were obtained from CD4+ T cells from blood buffy coats. The V and J genes are TRBV10-2 and TRBJ2-2, with 8 positions matching TRBD2. The CDR3 loop is CASRAGRDTGELFF. CDR3 coding DNA: TGCGCCAGCAGGGCCGGGAGGGACACCGGGGAGCTGTTTTTT.